This TCR beta chain was found in a study of T-cell reconstitution after alpha-beta-depleted transplantation in children. The J segment lost 6 bases and the V segment lost 4 bases, leaving 9 bases of the junction unmatched. CDR3 size: 15 residues. The germline gives CDR1 SGHRS, CDR2 YFSETQ. TCRbeta library preparation incorporated unique molecular identifiers. In TCRdb, the PCR reads were re-called with MiXCR into one record per CDR3 protein. This repertoire shows 360,000 or so distinct CDR3 sequences, approximately 20% found once; its top ten account for less than 4.5%. This clonotype was observed a handful of times.

The sequence came from a human donor who donated a stem cell graft to a child with acute myeloid leukemia. The V call is TRBV5-1, the J call TRBJ2-1, with 8 bases aligning to TRBD1. The specimen comprised PBMCs from the stem cell graft donor, sampled from the stem cell graft. In DNA, the CDR3 is TGCGCCAGCAGCATAGGACAGGGAACGGGCAATGAGCAGTTCTTC. Translated: CASSIGQGTGNEQFF.